These 20 T cell receptor beta chains came from one sample sequenced in a study of beta chain features in type 1 diabetes. Of the isolated RNA, all was reverse transcribed, and so the sequenced material was expressed TCRB transcripts. Assay: immunoSEQ multiplex PCR; the TCRdb copy retains only in-frame clones and omits some. The data hold 970,000 or so clones, with 15% to 20% observed a single time. Sequences were obtained from naive CD4+ T cells from blood. Every receptor here comes from a young woman in good health.

This clone was seen a few times. This chain links TRBV18 with TRBJ2-3; 7 nucleotides match TRBD1. The germline V gene has CDR1 KGHSH and CDR2 LQKENI. CDR3 length: 17 amino acids. Unmatched junction bases numbered 9, after V lost 1 base and J lost 2 bases. CDR3 region: CASSPRGQSPLTDTQYF. CDR3 in DNA: TGTGCCAGCTCACCACGGGGACAGAGTCCCCTCACAGATACGCAGTATTTT. Combining the CDR3 with reference TRBV18 and TRBJ2-3 gives the whole variable domain NAGVMQNPRHLVRRRGQEARLRCSPMKGHSHVYWYRQLPEEGLKFMVYLQKENIIDESGMPKERFSAEFPKEGPSILRIQQVVRGDSAAYFCASSPRGQSPLTDTQYFGPGTRLTVL.

The chain uses TRBV9 and TRBJ2-1, with D possibly being TRBD2 (5 bases). The V end was cut by 2 bases, the J end by 6 bases, with 12 bases between. Germline V gene data show CDR1 as SGDLS and CDR2 as YYNGEE. This CDR3 spans 14 amino acids. The CDR3 DNA reads as TGTGCCAGCAGCGTCCGCGGGCCAGCCAATGAGCAGTTCTTC. Protein sequence: CASSVRGPANEQFF.

The chain links TRBV11-2 to TRBJ2-3, with 11 nucleotides matching TRBD2. This CDR3 region has 16 residues. Germline CDR1 is SGHAT and CDR2 is FQNNGV. With 4 bases clipped from V and 2 bases from J, the junction kept 5 bases outside the gene matches. The CDR3 here is CASSSRLAGITDTQYF. In DNA, the CDR3 is TGTGCCAGCAGCTCTCGACTAGCGGGGATCACAGATACGCAGTATTTT.

This chain connects TRBV29-1 to TRBJ2-7, with D tentatively TRBD2 (6 bases). CDR1 SQVTM and CDR2 ANQGSEA come from the germline V gene. Trimming pared 4 bases from V and 3 bases from J, leaving 16 bases between. This CDR3 is 14 amino acids long. The CDR3 loop is CSVGTGGGSYEQYF. As DNA, the CDR3 is TGCAGCGTTGGTACTGGGGGAGGAAGCTACGAGCAGTACTTC.

With regard to this clone: The identical CDR3 is also encoded by other nucleotide sequences in the sample. V is TRBV11-3 and J is TRBJ2-2, with no clear D. The V and J ends lost 2 bases and 1 base respectively, with 5 bases between them. The CDR3 contains 14 residues. In germline, CDR1 is SGHNT, CDR2 YENEEA. The CDR3 sequence is CASSLRGNTGELFF. CDR3 DNA sequence: TGTGCCAGCAGCTTACGAGGGAACACCGGGGAGCTGTTTTTT.

V and J are TRBV6-5 and TRBJ2-1; D remains ambiguous. V was pared by 2 bases and J by 6 bases, with 14 bases between. Germline V gene data show CDR1 as MNHEY and CDR2 as SVGAGI. The CDR3 runs 15 residues. The CDR3, as DNA: TGTGCCAGCAGTTACCAAGTCGCTTTACCCAATGAGCAGTTCTTC. Translating it yields CASSYQVALPNEQFF.

This chain links TRBV20-1 with TRBJ2-4, with 8 bases that match TRBD1. V dropped 1 base and J dropped 14; count of bases not matched to a gene: 4. This CDR3 region has 11 residues. Germline lookup yields CDR1 DFQATT and CDR2 SNEGSKA (reference sequence). CDR3 coding DNA: TGCAGTGCTAGAGTACAGGGGGATAAGTACTTC. Residues: CSARVQGDKYF.

The rearrangement uses TRBV5-1 and TRBJ2-1; 12 bases agree with TRBD1. Germline values: CDR1 SGHRS, CDR2 YFSETQ. The ends lost 5 bases at V and 8 bases at J; junction bases unmatched: 8. The length of the CDR3 is 15 residues. CDR3 protein: CASRQPGQGADEQFF. DNA for the CDR3: TGCGCCAGCAGGCAACCGGGACAGGGGGCCGATGAGCAGTTCTTC.

This clone was counted only a few times. The chain joins TRBV5-1 to TRBJ2-1, with TRBD2 matching 15 bases. V dropped 4 bases and J dropped 6; count of bases not matched to a gene: 8. This CDR3 spans 17 amino acids. The germline CDR1 and CDR2 sequences are SGHRS and YFSETQ. The CDR3 is CASSPSVGLAGGNEQFF. The CDR3 bases are TGCGCCAGCAGCCCTTCAGTGGGACTAGCGGGAGGCAATGAGCAGTTCTTC. The entire variable domain, with the rest obtained from reference TRBV5-1 and TRBJ2-1, is as follows: KAGVTQTPRYLIKTRGQQVTLSCSPISGHRSVSWYQQTPGQGLQFLFEYFSETQRNKGNFPGRFSGRQFSNSRSEMNVSTLELGDSALYLCASSPSVGLAGGNEQFFGPGTRLTVL.

This clone was counted a few times. The V call is TRBV19, the J call TRBJ2-1; 8 bases are shared with TRBD2. This CDR3 has 15 amino acids. CDR1 is LNHDA and CDR2 is SQIVND in the germline V gene (reference sequence). Trimming removed 0 bases from V and 4 bases from J; junction bases left unmatched: 2. The CDR3 DNA reads as TGTGCCAGTAGTATAGACACTAGCGGATACAATGAGCAGTTCTTC. Amino acids: CASSIDTSGYNEQFF.

This clone came up a few times. The chain joins TRBV27 to TRBJ1-4, with D hard to call. V lost 10 bases to trimming and J lost 5 bases, with 20 bases between them. CDR3 length: 15 amino acids. Germline V gene lookup returns CDR1 MNHEY and CDR2 SMNVEV (reference sequence). CDR3 residues: CATMKYDGINEKLFF. The DNA for the CDR3 is TGTGCCACCATGAAGTACGACGGCATCAATGAAAAACTGTTTTTT.

This chain uses TRBV7-2 with TRBJ2-7, with D tentatively TRBD1 or TRBD2 (5 bases each). Trimming shortened V by 5 bases and J by 3 bases, and 17 bases separated the two germline ends. CDR1 SGHTA and CDR2 FQGNSA come from the germline V gene. The CDR3 has 15 amino acids. The CDR3 DNA is TGTGCCAGCAGCCCCGGCGGTTCGGGGCGCTACGAGCAGTACTTC. It translates to CASSPGGSGRYEQYF.

This clone turned up a few times. The rearrangement uses TRBV11-3 and TRBJ2-7, with D perhaps matching TRBD1 (5 bases). Germline values: CDR1 SGHNT, CDR2 YENEEA. This CDR3 region has 13 residues. Trimming stripped 0 bases from V and 4 bases from J, with 7 bases between. The CDR3 here is CASSLEQGYEQYF. For the CDR3, the DNA is TGTGCCAGCAGCTTAGAGCAGGGTTACGAGCAGTACTTC.

The table lists this clone with a few counts. V usage is TRBV2 and J usage is TRBJ2-1; no definite D call. The CDR3 is 14 amino acids. The ends were cut back, 2 bases at V and 6 bases at J, with 11 bases in the middle. Per the germline V gene, CDR1 is SNHLY and CDR2 is FYNNEI. The CDR3 DNA is TGTGCCAGCAGTGAACTTGTGTCGGTCAATGAGCAGTTCTTC. Residues: CASSELVSVNEQFF.

The chain has TRBV27 and TRBJ2-7; 9 positions match TRBD1. V lost 5 bases, J lost 6 bases, and 5 bases stayed unmatched. The CDR3 spans 13 residues. Germline CDR1 is MNHEY and CDR2 is SMNVEV (reference sequence). For the CDR3, the DNA is TGTGCCAGCAGTCGAGGACAGGGGTCCGAGCAGTACTTC. Translated, it gives CASSRGQGSEQYF.

The table lists this clone with a few counts. J is TRBJ2-6 and V is TRBV15; no definite D call. The V gene's germline CDR1 is LNHNV and CDR2 YYDKDF (reference sequence). The CDR3 spans 17 residues. Trimming removed 2 bases from V and 1 base from J, with 12 bases in between. CDR3 DNA sequence: TGTGCCACCAGCAGACCTCCGGTTTCGTCTGGGGCCAACGTCCTGACTTTC. It is translated as CATSRPPVSSGANVLTF.

Only a few counts were recorded for this clone. This chain uses TRBV18 with TRBJ2-1, with 12 bases fitting TRBD2. This CDR3 has 15 residues. The V segment lost 5 bases and the J segment 8 bases; nucleotides outside the gene matches: 7. The germline V gene encodes CDR1 KGHSH and CDR2 LQKENI. Here the CDR3 reads CASSETSGRSDEQFF. The CDR3 DNA is TGTGCCAGCTCAGAGACTAGCGGGAGATCGGATGAGCAGTTCTTC.

This clone was seen a few times. This chain connects TRBV11-2 to TRBJ2-1; no reliable D call. This CDR3 is 13 amino acids long. Trimming stripped 4 bases from V and 4 bases from J, with 8 bases between. The germline V gene has CDR1 SGHAT and CDR2 FQNNGV. CDR3 sequence (DNA): TGTGCCAGCAGCTCCGCGGAATACAATGAGCAGTTCTTC. Amino acids: CASSSAEYNEQFF.

The chain uses TRBV29-1 and TRBJ2-1; TRBD1 matches at 7 bases. The CDR3 length is 13 residues. From germline, CDR1 is SQVTM and CDR2 ANQGSEA. Trimming removed 3 bases from V and 4 bases from J; junction bases left unmatched: 3. The CDR3 spells CSVDPGQYNEQFF. The CDR3 DNA sequence: TGCAGCGTTGACCCGGGACAGTACAATGAGCAGTTCTTC.

J is TRBJ2-3 and V is TRBV7-2; tentative D call: TRBD2 (7 bases). Germline V gives CDR1 SGHTA, CDR2 FQGNSA. The CDR3 contains 15 residues. The V and J ends lost 5 bases and 6 bases respectively, with 18 bases between them. CDR3 sequence: CASSQPSRGGDTQYF. The CDR3 DNA reads as TGTGCCAGCAGCCAACCGAGCCGCGGGGGCGATACGCAGTATTTT.